The entry below describes one T cell receptor beta chain. This sample stems from a study of blood T cell repertoires in COVID-19. As originally analysed: Amplified reference gene primers provided the basis for estimating nucleated cell counts. Generated by immunoSEQ multiplex PCR, the TCRdb table keeps only in-frame clones and is missing some. D and trimming were read from the DNA, whereas the V and J calls and clone size are those reported in that table. The sample lists around 100,000 clones, about 80% occurring once. The germline gives CDR1 MNHEY, CDR2 SVGAGI. Between the trimmed V and J ends, which lost 6 bases and 5 bases, there was a span of 13 bases. The CDR3 runs 13 residues.

The chain carries TRBV6-5 and TRBJ1-2; tentatively, D is TRBD1 (5 bases). The sequence derives from a man aged 55 to 70 with acute or convalescent COVID-19. The specimen sequenced was peripheral blood. The CDR3 DNA reads as TGTGCCAGCAGCGGATCAGGGCCATATGGCTACACCTTC. It codes for CASSGSGPYGYTF.